These T cell receptor beta chains were read from a single sample in a study of OX40 agonist ivuxolimab in advanced cancers. Clones were sequenced by immunoSEQ multiplex PCR, and TCRdb holds only the in-frame ones, with some missing. The data show 30,000 or so clones, roughly 80% seen once. The sample here was CD4+ or CD8+ T cells sorted from blood, taken in a trial of the OX40 agonist ivuxolimab. All receptors derive from an adult with an advanced solid tumor such as melanoma, head and neck, liver or kidney cancer. Both conserved end residues are part of each CDR3. Each record gives: J gene, D gene, clone size, CDR3 length, V gene, CDR3 protein, CDR3 DNA. The D gene is left open where the match is weak. Size is omitted from some rows. Given values are once, few, many or a class for expanded clones.

TRBJ1-5	TRBD1	few	15	TRBV19	CASSIADRGHQPQHF	TGTGCCAGTAGTATAGCGGACAGGGGGCATCAGCCCCAGCATTTT
TRBJ2-7	-	-	13	TRBV5-1	CATAFEPTYEQYF	TGCGCCACTGCCTTCGAGCCTACCTACGAGCAGTACTTC
TRBJ1-1	TRBD1	few	14	TRBV11-2	CASSYKQGYTEAFF	TGTGCCAGCAGCTATAAACAGGGGTACACTGAAGCTTTCTTT
TRBJ2-3	-	-	14	TRBV29-1	CSVEGRGGRDTQYF	TGCAGCGTTGAAGGAAGGGGAGGTAGGGATACGCAGTATTTT
TRBJ1-6	-	few	13	TRBV10-1	CASSEQSNSPLHF	TGCGCCAGCAGTGAACAGAGTAATTCACCCCTCCACTTT
TRBJ1-3	-	once	16	TRBV19	CASSAPGFSSGNTIYF	TGTGCCAGTAGTGCCCCCGGGTTCAGCTCTGGAAACACCATATATTTT
TRBJ1-5	-	once	15	TRBV19	CASTESPYSNQPQHF	TGTGCCAGTACCGAATCGCCTTATAGCAATCAGCCCCAGCATTTT
TRBJ2-3	-	few	14	TRBV18	CASSLSSSTDTQYF	TGTGCCAGCTCATTGAGTTCCAGCACAGATACGCAGTATTTT
TRBJ2-7	TRBD1	-	13	TRBV6-6	CASSRQGLYEQYF	TGTGCCAGCAGCCGACAGGGCCTCTACGAGCAGTACTTC
TRBJ2-1	-	-	14	TRBV30	CAWTKPSSYNEQFF	TGTGCCTGGACTAAACCAAGCTCCTACAATGAGCAGTTCTTC
TRBJ1-2	-	-	15	TRBV4-2	CASSPGHNQNYGYTF	TGTGCCAGCAGCCCGGGACACAACCAAAACTATGGCTACACCTTC
TRBJ2-1	TRBD2	-	15	TRBV30	CAWSTGLARYNEQFF	TGTGCCTGGAGCACGGGACTAGCGAGGTACAATGAGCAGTTCTTC
TRBJ2-1	-	-	15	TRBV27	CASSLIAGPYNEQFF	TGTGCCAGCAGTTTAATTGCGGGACCCTACAATGAGCAGTTCTTC
TRBJ2-7	-	-	16	TRBV5-1	CASSLAGSGESYEQYF	TGCGCCAGCAGCTTGGCTGGTAGCGGAGAGTCCTACGAGCAGTACTTC
TRBJ1-2	TRBD1	-	17	TRBV5-5	CASSFGQGGTLNYGYTF	TGTGCCAGCAGCTTCGGACAGGGGGGGACCCTTAACTATGGCTACACCTTC
TRBJ1-5	-	once	15	TRBV28	CADRQALYSNQPQHF	TGTGCCGATCGACAGGCCCTTTATAGCAATCAGCCCCAGCATTTT
TRBJ2-3	TRBD2	-	18	TRBV27	CASSKGKGRGGALDTQYF	TGTGCCAGCAGTAAAGGCAAAGGACGCGGGGGGGCCCTAGATACGCAGTATTTT
TRBJ2-3	-	once	16	TRBV27	CASRRSMTPSTDTQYF	TGTGCCAGCAGACGTTCAATGACCCCAAGCACAGATACGCAGTATTTT
TRBJ2-3	TRBD2	-	17	TRBV7-2	CASSSLGGGLRTDTQYF	TGTGCCAGCAGCTCCCTTGGGGGGGGACTACGCACAGATACGCAGTATTTT
TRBJ1-3	-	-	15	TRBV7-9	CASSPYEGVGNTIYF	TGTGCCAGCAGCCCCTACGAGGGGGTCGGAAACACCATATATTTT
TRBJ2-7	TRBD2	-	15	TRBV28	CASRITGTSDNEQYF	TGTGCCAGCAGGATTACCGGGACTAGCGACAACGAGCAGTACTTC
TRBJ1-2	TRBD1	-	15	TRBV9	CASSVSRDRRRGYTF	TGTGCCAGCAGCGTTTCCCGGGACAGGAGACGTGGCTACACCTTC
TRBJ1-4	-	-	15	TRBV7-9	CASSVQGTTNEKLFF	TGTGCCAGCAGCGTACAGGGCACAACTAATGAAAAACTGTTTTTT
TRBJ1-2	TRBD1	-	16	TRBV11-2	CASSSLSRQGGYGYTF	TGTGCCAGCAGCTCCCTCAGTCGACAGGGGGGCTATGGCTACACCTTC
TRBJ2-3	-	-	13	TRBV27	CASRDLGTDTQYF	TGTGCCAGCAGGGACTTAGGGACAGATACGCAGTATTTT
TRBJ2-2	-	-	16	TRBV5-1	CASSFGGLSNTGELFF	TGCGCCAGCAGCTTTGGCGGACTCTCGAACACCGGGGAGCTGTTTTTT
TRBJ2-3	TRBD2	-	14	TRBV9	CASSSGGSRDTQYF	TGTGCCAGCAGCTCCGGGGGGTCTAGAGATACGCAGTATTTT
TRBJ2-7	-	-	15	TRBV5-6	CASTPAGNPGEEQYF	TGTGCCAGCACCCCCGCAGGGAACCCCGGGGAAGAGCAGTACTTC
TRBJ2-1	-	-	14	TRBV6-4	CASSDTATYNEQFF	TGTGCCAGCAGTGATACAGCCACCTACAATGAGCAGTTCTTC
TRBJ2-1	TRBD2	once	15	TRBV11-1	CASSRLAGETNEQFF	TGTGCCAGCAGCCGACTAGCGGGAGAAACAAATGAGCAGTTCTTC
TRBJ1-2	TRBD1	-	13	TRBV10-2	CASSESGQAGYTF	TGCGCCAGCAGTGAGTCTGGACAGGCGGGCTACACCTTC
TRBJ1-1	-	-	18	TRBV18	CASSPRPVRSLRNTEAFF	TGTGCCAGCTCACCTCGGCCGGTGAGATCGCTGAGGAACACTGAAGCTTTCTTT
TRBJ2-2	TRBD2	-	16	TRBV6-1	CASSEEKGGSVGELFF	TGTGCCAGCAGTGAAGAAAAAGGCGGGAGTGTGGGGGAGCTGTTTTTT
TRBJ1-2	-	-	16	TRBV7-8	CASTPRGGARNYGYTF	TGTGCCAGCACCCCCCGGGGGGGGGCGAGAAACTATGGCTACACCTTC
TRBJ1-2	-	-	14	TRBV28	CASSPAGPNYGYTF	TGTGCCAGCAGCCCCGCGGGGCCGAACTATGGCTACACCTTC
TRBJ1-6	TRBD1	-	13	TRBV28	CASQGAVNSPLHF	TGTGCCAGTCAGGGGGCGGTTAATTCACCCCTCCACTTT
TRBJ2-5	TRBD2	-	15	TRBV5-5	CASSLSSGVEETQYF	TGTGCCAGCAGCTTGTCTAGCGGGGTGGAAGAGACCCAGTACTTC
TRBJ2-7	-	-	14	TRBV9	CASSGQRASYEQYF	TGTGCCAGCAGCGGGCAGAGGGCCTCCTACGAGCAGTACTTC
TRBJ2-7	-	-	15	TRBV7-9	CASSSKAGPLYEQYF	TGTGCCAGCAGCTCGAAAGCGGGCCCCCTCTACGAGCAGTACTTC
TRBJ2-7	-	few	11	TRBV27	CASSTSREQYF	TGTGCCAGCAGTACCTCGCGCGAGCAGTACTTC
TRBJ2-1	TRBD2	once	15	TRBV2	CASSTANVAGGAQFF	TGTGCCAGCAGCACCGCAAATGTAGCGGGAGGCGCGCAGTTCTTC
TRBJ2-1	-	-	14	TRBV25-1	CASSEEGPYNEQFF	TGTGCCAGCAGTGAGGAGGGGCCCTACAATGAGCAGTTCTTC